This T cell receptor beta chain emerged from a study of shared clonotypes between healthy human individuals. This CDR3 spans 12 amino acids. The germline V gene encodes CDR1 SGHKS and CDR2 YYEKEE (reference sequence). The trim removed 2 bases at V and 11 bases at J, leaving 7 bases unmatched. This clone showed up many times. Clones were read by immunoSEQ multiplex PCR, and TCRdb kept only the in-frame ones, dropping some. The sample yields 850,000 to 1,100,000 clones, 70% to 80% seen once. The TCR originated in a man between 18 and 29 years old in good health. Some clones in this sample may be carry-over from other donors' samples. The sequenced sample consisted of memory CD4+ T cells from PBMCs. This sample's subset: CD45RA-negative fraction. The chain is built from TRBV5-5 and TRBJ2-7, with 7 bases lining up with TRBD1. Written as DNA, the CDR3 is TGTGCCAGCAGCTTAATGACTGGACAGGAGTACTTC. This translates into CASSLMTGQEYF.